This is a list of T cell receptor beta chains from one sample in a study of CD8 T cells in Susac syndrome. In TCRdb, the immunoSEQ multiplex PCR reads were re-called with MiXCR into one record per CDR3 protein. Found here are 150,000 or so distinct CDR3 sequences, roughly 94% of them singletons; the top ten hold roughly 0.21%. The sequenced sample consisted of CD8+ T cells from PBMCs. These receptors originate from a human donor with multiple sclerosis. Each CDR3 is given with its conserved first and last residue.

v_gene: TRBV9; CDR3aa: CASSVVGSRDTQYF
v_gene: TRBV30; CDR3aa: CAWYYTVPWDGRDTQYF
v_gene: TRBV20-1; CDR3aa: CSARLQGAVGYTF
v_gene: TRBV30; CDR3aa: CAWSHQTDTEAFF
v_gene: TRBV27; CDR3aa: CASSLSPRQGTYGYTF
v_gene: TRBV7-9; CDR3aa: CASSPTGGQLYEQYF
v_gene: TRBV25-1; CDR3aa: CASRGRGPDTQYF
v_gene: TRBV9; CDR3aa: CASSVEGSGSPLHF
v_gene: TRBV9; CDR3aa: CASSDPPQGAMYDQETQYF
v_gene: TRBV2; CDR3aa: CASRTGQVLGEQYF
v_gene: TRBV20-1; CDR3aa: CSARDLGGDLKTFF
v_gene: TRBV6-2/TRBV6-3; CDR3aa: CASSYGDTGELFF
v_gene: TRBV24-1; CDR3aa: CATSDLKDRRYQPQHF
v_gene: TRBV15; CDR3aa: CATSLGEREKLFF
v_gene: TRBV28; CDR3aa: CASKLSPFEGYNEQFF
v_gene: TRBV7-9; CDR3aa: CASSLEPSGLNEQYF
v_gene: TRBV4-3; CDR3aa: CASSLSRGPYEQYF
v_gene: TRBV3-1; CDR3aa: CASSQDLSREQYF
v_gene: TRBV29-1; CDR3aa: CSVEERLGYTF
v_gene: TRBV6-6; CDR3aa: CASSSQAGGQYEQFF
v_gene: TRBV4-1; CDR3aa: CASSVRPVSSYEQYF
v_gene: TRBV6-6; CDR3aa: CAAGGPLYNEQFF
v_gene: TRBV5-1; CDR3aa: CASSPRGGGNEQFF
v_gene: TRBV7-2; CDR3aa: CASSPIGGSYEQYF
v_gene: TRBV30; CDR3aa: CAWSSRLAGSYEQYF
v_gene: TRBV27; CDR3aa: CASSPLLNTEAFF
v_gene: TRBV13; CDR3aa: CASSLGLADQPQHF
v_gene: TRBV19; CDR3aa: CASSIRGNEQFF
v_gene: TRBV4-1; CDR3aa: CASSRTGNPNYGYTF
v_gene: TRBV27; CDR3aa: CASSLNWFNEQFF
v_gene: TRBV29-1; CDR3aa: CSVDPSGHTGELFF
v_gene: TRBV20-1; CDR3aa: CSATSGGASEQFF
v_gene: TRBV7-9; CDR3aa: CASTPGGGEQYF
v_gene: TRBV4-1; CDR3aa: CASSPQSASLSGGIGAEQYF
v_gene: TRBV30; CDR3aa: CALGQENYSNQPQHF
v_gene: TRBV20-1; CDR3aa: CSARDSGDLYSYEQYF
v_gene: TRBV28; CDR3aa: CASSPTVSYNEQFF
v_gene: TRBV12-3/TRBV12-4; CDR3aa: CASKALNSPLHF
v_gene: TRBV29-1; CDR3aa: CSVEVGNEQYF
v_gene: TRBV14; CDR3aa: CASSQYRAGANVLTF